This T cell receptor (beta chain) derives from a study of CD8 T cells in ankylosing spondylitis. This clonotype was picked up a small number of times. Its specificity is unknown. Study results and limitations: Disease-linked clones were found to be CD8+ and relatively rare in peripheral blood. Existing reports had already noted some motif variants in reactive arthritis synovial fluid and blood. The authors reported significant enrichment of disease-linked clones in matched ankylosing spondylitis synovial fluid. Ankylosing spondylitis blood appeared to carry a characteristic TCR beta motif of seven to nine highly homologous variants.

TCRdb reanalysed the 5' RACE reads using MiXCR and keeps one entry per CDR3 protein. The data contain 300,000 to 350,000 distinct CDR3 sequences, more than 20% of them singletons. CDR1 SGHAT and CDR2 FQNNGV come from the germline V gene. The CDR3 is 14 amino acids. The ends were cut back, 1 base at V and 7 bases at J, with 11 bases in the middle. V gene TRBV11-2 combines with J gene TRBJ2-1, with D possibly being TRBD2 (6 bases). Sequencing used blood, either unsorted or a sorted T cell fraction (not recorded which). This TCR derives from a female donor with ankylosing spondylitis or in good health (not recorded which). In nucleotides, the CDR3 is TGTGCCAGCAGCTTAGCGGGAGTGACGAATGAGCAGTTCTTC. As protein: CASSLAGVTNEQFF.